Below, one T cell receptor beta chain is given with its context. The sample originates from a study of blood T cell repertoires in COVID-19. Overall study: COVID-19 samples from acute and convalescent phases originated in the United States, Italy and Spain. The analysed material was cDNA or gDNA that came from T cells, B-cell-depleted T cells, or PBMCs.

In germline, CDR1 is SNHLY, CDR2 FYNNEI. The CDR3 has 15 amino acids. J gave up 4 bases and V 5 bases, and 10 bases lay outside the gene matches. Original processing methods: Reference gene primer amplification gave estimated nucleated cell counts. Assay: immunoSEQ multiplex PCR; the TCRdb copy retains only in-frame clones and omits some. Clone size and the V and J calls come from that table; the DNA yielded D and trimming. The table has approximately 46,000 clones, approximately 80% seen once. Source material: peripheral blood. The sequence came from a human donor in a cohort sampled during active COVID-19. The gene calls are TRBV2 and TRBJ2-5; TRBD1 matches at 7 bases. The CDR3 loop is CASSLGHRGSETQYF. CDR3 nucleotide sequence: TGTGCCAGCAGTCTAGGGCACAGGGGCTCAGAGACCCAGTACTTC. The whole variable domain, filled in from reference TRBV2 and TRBJ2-5, reads EPEVTQTPSHQVTQMGQEVILRCVPISNHLYFYWYRQILGQKVEFLVSFYNNEISEKSEIFDDQFSVERPDGSNFTLKIRSTKLEDSAMYFCASSLGHRGSETQYFGPGTRLLVL.